The rows below give T cell receptor beta chains drawn from one sample of a study of blood T cell repertoires in COVID-19. TCRdb's copy holds only in-frame clones and misses some; the assay was immunoSEQ multiplex PCR. The profile shows approximately 170,000 clones, roughly nine tenths of them singletons. The sample was peripheral blood. These receptors were taken from a man in his late teens or twenties who had recovered from COVID-19. CDR3s include the opening cysteine and the closing phenylalanine or tryptophan. A D gene is named only where the DNA matches it firmly. Rows may omit the clone size; those that give it use once, few, many or a size class.

d_call clone_size j_call v_call cdr3_nt cdr3_aa
TRBD2 once TRBJ2-3 TRBV4-1 TGCGCCAGCAGCCAAACCACTAGCGGGGGCACAGATACGCAGTATTTT CASSQTTSGGTDTQYF
. . TRBJ2-7 TRBV5-4 TGTGCCAGCAGCTTGGCCTTGAGCTACGAGCAGTACTTC CASSLALSYEQYF
. . TRBJ1-1 TRBV27 TGTGCCAGCAGTTTAGGCCGGAACACTGAAGCTTTCTTT CASSLGRNTEAFF
. . TRBJ2-7 TRBV6-5 TGTGCCAGCAGTTACAGGGAGACCTACGAGCAGTACTTC CASSYRETYEQYF
. once TRBJ1-5 TRBV15 TGTGCCACCAGCCCTATCAATAGCAATCAGCCCCAGCATTTT CATSPINSNQPQHF
TRBD1 . TRBJ2-7 TRBV28 TGTGCCAGCAGTCTGACAGGGGGTGTCTACGAGCAGTACTTC CASSLTGGVYEQYF
. . TRBJ2-6 TRBV18 TGTGCCAGCTCACGCCAGGGGTTGCAGTCTGGGGCCAACGTCCTGACTTTC CASSRQGLQSGANVLTF
TRBD1 . TRBJ1-5 TRBV12-5 TGTGCTAGTGGGACAGGGGGAAACGGTCAGCCCCAGCATTTT CASGTGGNGQPQHF
TRBD2 . TRBJ2-3 TRBV19 TGTGCCAGTAGCGAGAACCCGGGGAGGGCGGATACGCAGTATTTT CASSENPGRADTQYF
. . TRBJ2-5 TRBV5-4 TGTGCCAGCAGGGACAGTTCACAAGAGACCCAGTACTTC CASRDSSQETQYF
. . TRBJ2-5 TRBV10-2 TGCGCCAGCAGTGAGTCATATTTTGCAGGACAGAAAGAGACCCAGTACTTC CASSESYFAGQKETQYF